This T cell receptor (beta chain) was captured in a study of shared clonotypes between healthy human individuals. The study, taken as a whole, reports: The low donor count limited represented genetic and exposure-history diversity.

Germline CDR1 is MDHEN and CDR2 is SYDVKM. The CDR3 is 14 amino acids. The V and J ends lost 10 bases and 0 bases, in that order; junction bases with no gene match: 8. Data came from immunoSEQ multiplex PCR; TCRdb stores just in-frame clones and leaves some out. The table has 2.3 million or so clones, about 92% seen once; the top ten hold about 0.39%. Concerning this clone: Antigen specificity is unknown.

This receptor was identified in a man aged 18-30 years in good health. Some clones in this sample may be carry-over from other donors' samples. This sequence joins TRBV28 and TRBJ2-5; 7 bases are a match to TRBD1. What was sequenced was naive CD4+ T cells from PBMCs. Subset specified: CD45RA+ positively selected. The CDR3 sequence: CATDRAGNQETQYF. The CDR3 DNA reads as TGTGCCACAGACAGGGCTGGGAACCAAGAGACCCAGTACTTC.